The next 6 T cell receptor beta chains were all read from a single sample in a study of PD-L1 blockade in urothelial cancer. Sequencing was performed with immunoSEQ multiplex PCR; in TCRdb, only in-frame clones are kept and a portion is missing. The repertoire has 45,000 to 55,000 clones, about four fifths of them found once; the top ten carry about 9.4%. Time point here: pretreatment peripheral blood. Sequencing was performed on PBMCs, taken around atezolizumab (anti-PD-L1) treatment. The receptors originated from a man between 65 and 79 years old with urothelial cancer.

The rearrangement uses TRBV11-3 and TRBJ2-5; 8 bases align to TRBD1. The germline CDR1 and CDR2 sequences are SGHNT and YENEEA. Losses at the gene ends were 5 bases for V and 2 bases for J; bases not matched to a gene: 7. CDR3 length: 15 amino acids. The CDR3 here is CASSTDRGGQETQYF. The CDR3 DNA reads TGTGCCAGCAGCACCGACAGGGGTGGGCAAGAGACCCAGTACTTC. The full variable domain, rest sourced from reference TRBV11-3 and TRBJ2-5, is EAGVVQSPRYKIIEKKQPVAFWCNPISGHNTLYWYLQNLGQGPELLIRYENEEAVDDSQLPKDRFSAERLKGVDSTLKIQPAELGDSAVYLCASSTDRGGQETQYFGPGTRLLVL.

The chain uses TRBV19 and TRBJ2-5; 11 positions agree with TRBD2. The CDR3 spans 16 residues. Germline-derived CDR1 and CDR2 are LNHDA and SQIVND (reference sequence). V lost 2 bases, J lost 3 bases, and 5 bases stayed unmatched. The CDR3 DNA reads as TGTGCCAGTAGTATACCCTCTAGCGGGAGGAAAGAGACCCAGTACTTC. As protein: CASSIPSSGRKETQYF.

This chain joins TRBV5-1 and TRBJ1-5; weak D call: TRBD1 (5 bases). Deletions cut 4 bases from V and 0 bases from J, with 14 bases between. The germline CDR1 and CDR2 sequences are SGHRS and YFSETQ. The CDR3 runs 16 residues. The CDR3 is CASSLGDSYSNQPQHF. CDR3 sequence (DNA): TGCGCCAGCAGCCTGGGAGACAGTTATAGCAATCAGCCCCAGCATTTT.

Only a few counts were recorded for this clone. The chain carries TRBV19 and TRBJ2-3; the D gene is possibly TRBD1 (6 bases). Trimming left V 6 bases short and J 0 bases short, with 13 bases between. Germline V lookup: CDR1 LNHDA, CDR2 SQIVND (reference sequence). This CDR3 comprises 15 residues. The CDR3 region has the DNA TGTGCCAGTAGCTCCCAGGGGCTGAGCACAGATACGCAGTATTTT. Its translation is CASSSQGLSTDTQYF.

The chain uses TRBV10-3 and TRBJ2-1; 9 bases map to TRBD2. The CDR3 sequence is 18 residues long. Germline CDR1 reads ENHRY; CDR2 reads SYGVKD. V lost 0 bases to trimming and J lost 4 bases; unmatched junction nucleotides: 10. The CDR3 loop is CAISESKDGLAQYNEQFF. The CDR3 DNA is TGTGCCATCAGTGAGTCGAAAGACGGACTAGCGCAATACAATGAGCAGTTCTTC.

This clone was counted only a few times. The chain recombines TRBV5-1 with TRBJ2-7, with 7 nucleotides matching TRBD2. The CDR3 spans 15 residues. Germline CDR1 and CDR2: SGHRS and YFSETQ. J lost 1 base, V lost 2 bases, and 6 bases had no gene match. The CDR3 here is CASSFLAGESYEQYF. In nucleotides, the CDR3 is TGCGCCAGCAGCTTTCTGGCGGGAGAGTCCTACGAGCAGTACTTC. The complete variable domain, with remaining parts taken from reference TRBV5-1 and TRBJ2-7, reads KAGVTQTPRYLIKTRGQQVTLSCSPISGHRSVSWYQQTPGQGLQFLFEYFSETQRNKGNFPGRFSGRQFSNSRSEMNVSTLELGDSALYLCASSFLAGESYEQYFGPGTRLTVT.